This TCR beta chain appears in the sequencing data of a study of cytomegalovirus exposure and HLA in healthy donors. The CDR3 sequence is 14 residues long. Germline trimming cut 4 bases from V and 6 bases from J; bases unmatched to any gene: 3. Germline V gene sequence: CDR1 MRHNA, CDR2 SNTAGT. This clone came up a few times. PCR was performed using 60 Vbeta and 13 Jbeta primers. Profiling relied on immunoSEQ multiplex PCR, and the TCRdb table lists in-frame clones only, not all of them. In the table there are approximately 58,000 clones, approximately 83% of which are singletons. The J gene is TRBJ1-6, the V gene TRBV6-4; 7 bases line up with TRBD1. The sequence came from a man under 40 in good health and CMV-seronegative. The sequenced sample consisted of PBMCs. The CDR3 DNA is TGTGCCAGCAGTGCGGCAGGGGGTAATTCACCCCTCCACTTT. It translates to CASSAAGGNSPLHF.